This T cell receptor beta chain was captured by sequencing in a study of identical twins. TCRdb called the 5' RACE reads again in MiXCR, with one record for every CDR3 protein. The sample records approximately 500,000 distinct CDR3 sequences, 24% being singletons. Every one of the donors was a healthy Caucasian. Germline assignment: CDR1 DFQATT and CDR2 SNEGSKA (reference sequence). V was clipped by 6 bases and J by 4 bases; unmatched bases: 11. CDR3 length equals 14 residues. These records were also assigned to another study, of T cells expressing NK-cell markers. That source reports: TCR beta repertoires came from sorted CD3+CD56+NKG2C+, CD3+CD56+NKG2C- and CD3+CD56-NKG2C+ T cells. A few donors' CD3+CD56-NKG2C+ cells were dominated by the same clonotypes.

Sequencing input: CD4+ T cells sorted from blood. This chain joins TRBV20-1 and TRBJ2-7, with 8 bases lining up with TRBD2. The receptor was derived from a woman between 18 and 29 years old in good health. The CDR3 loop reads CSALRGGSWYEQYF. The CDR3 nucleotides read TGCAGTGCCCTCCGGGGGGGATCGTGGTACGAGCAGTACTTC.